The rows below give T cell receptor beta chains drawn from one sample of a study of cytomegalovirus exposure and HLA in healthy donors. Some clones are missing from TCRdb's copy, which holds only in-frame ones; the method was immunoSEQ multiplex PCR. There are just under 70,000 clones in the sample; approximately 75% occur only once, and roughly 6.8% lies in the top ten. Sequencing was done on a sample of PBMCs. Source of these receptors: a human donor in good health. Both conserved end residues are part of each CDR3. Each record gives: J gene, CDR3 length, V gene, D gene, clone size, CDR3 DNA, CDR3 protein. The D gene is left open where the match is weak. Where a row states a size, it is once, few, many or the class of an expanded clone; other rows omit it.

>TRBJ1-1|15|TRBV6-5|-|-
TGTGCCAGCAGATCTCAGGGAAGGATGAACACTGAAGCTTTCTTT
CASRSQGRMNTEAFF
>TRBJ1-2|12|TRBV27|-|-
TGTGCCAGCAGTCCCCCAGGCGGGGGCTACACCTTC
CASSPPGGGYTF
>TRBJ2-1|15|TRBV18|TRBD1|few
TGTGCCAGCTCACCCCGACAGGGTGAATACAATGAGCAGTTCTTC
CASSPRQGEYNEQFF
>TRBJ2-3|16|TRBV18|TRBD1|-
TGTGCCAGCTCACCAATTAGGACAGGGTCTATAGATACGCAGTATTTT
CASSPIRTGSIDTQYF
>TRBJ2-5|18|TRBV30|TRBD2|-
TGTGCCTGGAGTGCCCCGGGCAAGCGGGGGGGCAGGCAAGAGACCCAGTACTTC
CAWSAPGKRGGRQETQYF
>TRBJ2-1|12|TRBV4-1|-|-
TGCGCCAGCAGCCAAGACGACTGGGAGCAGTTCTTC
CASSQDDWEQFF
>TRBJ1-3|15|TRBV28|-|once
TGTGCCAGCAGTTTACAGGGGCGGGTGGGAAACACCATATATTTT
CASSLQGRVGNTIYF
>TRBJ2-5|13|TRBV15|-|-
TGTGCCACCAGCAGAACTAGTAAAGAGACCCAGTACTTC
CATSRTSKETQYF
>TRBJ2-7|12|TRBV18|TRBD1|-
TGTGCCAGCTCACCAACAGGGGGCGAGCAGTACTTC
CASSPTGGEQYF
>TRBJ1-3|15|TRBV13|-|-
TGTGCCAGCAGGGACCCCGGGACAAGACGAAACACCATATATTTT
CASRDPGTRRNTIYF
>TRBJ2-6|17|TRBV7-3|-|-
TGTGCCAGCAGCCCTGGGACTGCGCTCGGGGGGGCCAACGTCCTGACTTTC
CASSPGTALGGANVLTF
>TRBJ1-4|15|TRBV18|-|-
TGTGCCAGCTCACCGAACAGTGCAACTAATGAAAAACTGTTTTTT
CASSPNSATNEKLFF
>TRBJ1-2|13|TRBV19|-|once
TGTGCCACCCGGGACCGGGGGTTCTATGGCTACACCTTC
CATRDRGFYGYTF
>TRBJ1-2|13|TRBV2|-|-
TGTGCCAGCAGTGAGGGGGGGTACTATGGCTACACCTTC
CASSEGGYYGYTF
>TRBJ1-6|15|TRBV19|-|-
TGTGCCAGTATGAATCAGGGGTTATATAATTCACCCCTCCACTTT
CASMNQGLYNSPLHF
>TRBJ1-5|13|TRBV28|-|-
TGTGCCAGCAGTCCCCAGAACAATCAGCCCCAGCATTTT
CASSPQNNQPQHF
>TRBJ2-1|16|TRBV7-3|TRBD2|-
TGTGCCAGCAGCTTAGGCCTCAGCGGGGGGTTGTCTGAGCAGTTCTTC
CASSLGLSGGLSEQFF
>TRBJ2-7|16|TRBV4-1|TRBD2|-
TGCGCCAGCAGCCAAGTTAACCTGGGACTAGCGGATGAGCAGTACTTC
CASSQVNLGLADEQYF
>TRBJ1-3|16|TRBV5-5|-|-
TGTGCCAGCAGCTCCCGCAGGGTTACCTCTGGAAACACCATATATTTT
CASSSRRVTSGNTIYF
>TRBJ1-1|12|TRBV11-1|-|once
TGTGCCAGCAGCTTTACGGGGACTGAAGCTTTCTTT
CASSFTGTEAFF
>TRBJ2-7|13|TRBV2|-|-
TGTGCCAGCAGGCCAAACAGGGCCTACGAGCAGTACTTC
CASRPNRAYEQYF
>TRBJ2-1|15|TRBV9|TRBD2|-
TGTGCCAGCAGCGTAGTGACTAGCGGGGGTGGGGAGCAGTTCTTC
CASSVVTSGGGEQFF
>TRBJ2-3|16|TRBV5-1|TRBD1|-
TGCGCCAGCAGCTTGGGACAGGGGGCGAGCACAGATACGCAGTATTTT
CASSLGQGASTDTQYF
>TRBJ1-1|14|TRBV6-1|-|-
TGTGCCAGCAGTGAAAAAATTGGCTGGACTGAAGCTTTCTTT
CASSEKIGWTEAFF
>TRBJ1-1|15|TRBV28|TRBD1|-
TGTGCCAGCAGTTTATCAGGGGGAGAAGGCACTGAAGCTTTCTTT
CASSLSGGEGTEAFF
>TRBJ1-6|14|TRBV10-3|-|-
TGTGCCATCAGCAGTATGCGTGAGGATTCACCCCTCCACTTT
CAISSMREDSPLHF
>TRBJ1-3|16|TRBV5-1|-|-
TGCGCCAGCAGCCTGGGGGAGGGATCATCTGGAAACACCATATATTTT
CASSLGEGSSGNTIYF
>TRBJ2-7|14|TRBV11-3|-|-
TGTGCCAGCAGCTTAGGTCAGGTTCCCTACGAGCAGTACTTC
CASSLGQVPYEQYF
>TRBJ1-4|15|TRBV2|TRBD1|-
TGTGCCAGCAGTGAACGGACAGGGCCGAATGAAAAACTGTTTTTT
CASSERTGPNEKLFF
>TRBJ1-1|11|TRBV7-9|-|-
TGTGCCAGCAGCTACAGGGAGCGAGCTTTCTTT
CASSYRERAFF
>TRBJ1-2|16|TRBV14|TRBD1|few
TGTGCCAGCAGCCAAGCGGGGGACAGCCCAGCTTATGGCTACACCTTC
CASSQAGDSPAYGYTF
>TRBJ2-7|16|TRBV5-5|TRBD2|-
TGTGCCAGCAGCTTGGCCGGGACTAGGAGGGTCGGCGAGCAGTACTTC
CASSLAGTRRVGEQYF
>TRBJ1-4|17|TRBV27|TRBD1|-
TGTGCCAGCAGTTTGAAGGGGTGGGGGACAGTTAATGAAAAACTGTTTTTT
CASSLKGWGTVNEKLFF
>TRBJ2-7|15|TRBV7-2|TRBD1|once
TGTGCCAGCAGCCAAACTAGGGGGCCCACTTACGAGCAGTACTTC
CASSQTRGPTYEQYF
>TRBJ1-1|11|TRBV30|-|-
TGTGCCTGGAGTATACAGGGCAGAGCTTTCTTT
CAWSIQGRAFF
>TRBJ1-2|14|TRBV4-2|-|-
TGTGCCAGCAGCCAAGATAGGACAAACTATGGCTACACCTTC
CASSQDRTNYGYTF
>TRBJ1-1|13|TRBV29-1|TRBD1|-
TGCAGCGGGGGACAGGGCCCGAACACTGAAGCTTTCTTT
CSGGQGPNTEAFF
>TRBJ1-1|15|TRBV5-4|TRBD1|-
TGTGCCAGCAGCCGAACCAGGGGGCTGGACACTGAAGCTTTCTTT
CASSRTRGLDTEAFF
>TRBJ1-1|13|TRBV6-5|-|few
TGTGCCAGCAGGCCCCAGGGTTACACTGAAGCTTTCTTT
CASRPQGYTEAFF
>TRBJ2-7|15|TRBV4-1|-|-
TGCGCCAGCAGTCCGGGGACAAAGAGCTCCTACGAGCAGTACTTC
CASSPGTKSSYEQYF
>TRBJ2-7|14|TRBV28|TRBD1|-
TGTGCCAGCAGGGACAGGGGGGAAGTCTACGAGCAGTACTTC
CASRDRGEVYEQYF
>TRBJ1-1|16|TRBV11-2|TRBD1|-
TGTGCCAGCAGCTTTGGGAACAGGGGCTGGGGCACTGAAGCTTTCTTT
CASSFGNRGWGTEAFF
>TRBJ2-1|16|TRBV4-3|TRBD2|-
TGCGCCAGCAGCCAAGTGATATGGGGGGGGAACAATGAGCAGTTCTTC
CASSQVIWGGNNEQFF
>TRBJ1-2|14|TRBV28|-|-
TGTGCCAGCAGTTTCCGTGCCAGATTCTATGGCTACACCTTC
CASSFRARFYGYTF
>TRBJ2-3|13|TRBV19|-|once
TGTGCCAGTAGGGTAGGGGCCGGTGATACGCAGTATTTT
CASRVGAGDTQYF
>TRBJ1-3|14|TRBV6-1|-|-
TGTGCCAGCAGTGCCAAATTCTCTGGAAACACCATATATTTT
CASSAKFSGNTIYF
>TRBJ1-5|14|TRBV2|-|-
TGTGCCAGCAGCGAACAGGGTGGTGGTCAGCCCCAGCATTTT
CASSEQGGGQPQHF
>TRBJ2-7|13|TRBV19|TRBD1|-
TGTGCCAGTAGTACCGGACAGGGTTACGAGCAGTACTTC
CASSTGQGYEQYF
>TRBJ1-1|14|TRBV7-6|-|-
TGTGCCAGCAGCTTAAACGGGGGGGACACTGAAGCTTTCTTT
CASSLNGGDTEAFF
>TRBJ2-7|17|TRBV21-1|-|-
TGTGCCAGCAGCAAAACAGGCGTACAGAATCCTTCCTACGAGCAGTACTTC
CASSKTGVQNPSYEQYF
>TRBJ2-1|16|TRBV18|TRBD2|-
TGTGCCAGCTCACCAACCGGGACTAGCGCGTACAATGAGCAGTTCTTC
CASSPTGTSAYNEQFF
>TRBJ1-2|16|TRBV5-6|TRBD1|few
TGTGCCAGCAGCTCACTGGGACAGGGGGATCTTAGTAGCTACACCTTC
CASSSLGQGDLSSYTF
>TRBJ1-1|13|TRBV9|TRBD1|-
TGTGCCAGCAGCGAAACAGGGGACACTGAAGCTTTCTTT
CASSETGDTEAFF
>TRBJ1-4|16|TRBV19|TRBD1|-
TGTGCCAGTAGGGACCCTTCAGGGGGAAGTAATGAAAAACTGTTTTTT
CASRDPSGGSNEKLFF